This T cell receptor (beta chain) was captured in a study of response to subunit inactivated influenza vaccine. Study-level points and caveats: After each seasonal influenza vaccination, few new T cells are recruited, the authors suggested.

One entry per CDR3 protein, called by TCRdb with MiXCR from the RT-PCR reads. This table has roughly 700,000 distinct CDR3 sequences, around 14% appearing once. For this clonotype: Antigen: not known.

Looked up from germline, CDR1 is SGHRS and CDR2 is YFSETQ. The CDR3 covers 16 residues. J gave up 1 base and V 2 bases, and 3 bases lay outside the gene matches. The chain employs TRBV5-1 and TRBJ2-5; TRBD2 aligns across 12 bases. This material consisted of PBMCs from blood, taken 14 to 15 days before vaccination. The clonotype originates from a man in his fifties who received an inactivated influenza vaccine. The chain's CDR3 is CASSFTSGGLQETQYF. CDR3 sequence (DNA): TGCGCCAGCAGCTTTACTAGCGGGGGGCTCCAAGAGACCCAGTACTTC.